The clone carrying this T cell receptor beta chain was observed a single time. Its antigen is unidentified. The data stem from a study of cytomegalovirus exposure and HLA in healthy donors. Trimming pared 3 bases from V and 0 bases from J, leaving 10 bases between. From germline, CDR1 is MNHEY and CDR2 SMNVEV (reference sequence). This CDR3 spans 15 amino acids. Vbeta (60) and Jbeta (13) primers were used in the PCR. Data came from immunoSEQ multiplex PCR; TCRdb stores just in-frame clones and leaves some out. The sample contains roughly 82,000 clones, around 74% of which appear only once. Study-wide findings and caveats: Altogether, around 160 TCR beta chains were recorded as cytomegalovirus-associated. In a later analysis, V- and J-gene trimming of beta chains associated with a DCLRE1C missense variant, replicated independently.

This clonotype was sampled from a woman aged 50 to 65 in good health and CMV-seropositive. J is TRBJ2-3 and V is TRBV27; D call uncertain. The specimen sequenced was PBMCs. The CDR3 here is CASSFSVKSTDTQYF. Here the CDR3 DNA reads TGTGCCAGCAGTTTTTCAGTAAAAAGCACAGATACGCAGTATTTT.